The next 24 T cell receptor beta chains were all read from a single sample in a study of spatial heterogeneity in lung cancer. One entry per CDR3 protein, called by TCRdb with MiXCR from the 5' RACE reads. This sample has about 14,000 distinct CDR3 sequences, with around 10% found just once. The time point: sample taken at primary tumor resection. Whole RNA, which was extracted from tumor, nontumor lung tissue or frozen PBMC, was sequenced without any cell sorting. Specimen: PBMCs, collected at surgery. These receptors all come from a male donor with early-stage non-small cell lung cancer.

Ten or more counts support this clonotype. The chain couples TRBV6-6 to TRBJ1-5, with D perhaps matching TRBD1 (5 bases). V was pared by 0 bases and J by 4 bases, with 7 bases between. Per germline, CDR1 MNHNY and CDR2 SVGAGI (reference sequence). The CDR3 length is 14 residues. CDR3 sequence (DNA): TGTGCCAGCAGTTACTCGGCAGGGAATCAGCCCCAGCATTTT. This encodes CASSYSAGNQPQHF.

This clonotype was counted at least ten times. The rearrangement links TRBV6-1 to TRBJ2-1; no clear D gene. The CDR3 sequence is 14 residues long. V lost 8 bases and J lost 8, with 19 bases in between. Germline V gene sequence: CDR1 MNHNS, CDR2 SASEGT. The CDR3 DNA sequence: TGTGCCAGCTATCGGCGTTCGTTGGACCATGAGCAGTTCTTC. This encodes CASYRRSLDHEQFF.

In this sample, this clonotype turned up many times. This chain joins TRBV18 and TRBJ2-7, with 10 bases that match TRBD1. Germline CDR1 KGHSH, CDR2 LQKENI. V was pared by 4 bases and J by 1 base, with 1 base of the junction left unmatched. The CDR3 length is 14 residues. CDR3 in DNA: TGTGCCAGCTCACGGGGACAGGGGTCCTACGAGCAGTACTTC. Translating gives CASSRGQGSYEQYF.

There are many counts of this clonotype. This sequence joins TRBV28 and TRBJ2-7; TRBD1 matches 7 bases. Per the germline V gene, CDR1 is MDHEN and CDR2 is SYDVKM. The CDR3 contains 12 residues. Trimming cost V 11 bases and J 5 bases; bases outside gene matches: 9. CDR3 DNA sequence: TGTGCCGCGACAGGGTGGTCCCACGAGCAGTACTTC. Its protein product is CAATGWSHEQYF.

This clonotype was counted at least ten times. The chain employs TRBV20-1 and TRBJ1-5, with TRBD1 matching 8 bases. The CDR3 loop spans 15 amino acids. The germline CDR1 and CDR2 sequences are DFQATT and SNEGSKA (reference sequence). V lost 0 bases to trimming and J lost 5 bases; unmatched junction nucleotides: 6. CDR3 in DNA: TGCAGTGCTAGAGATGAGGGACAGGTACATCAGCCCCAGCATTTT. Encoded protein: CSARDEGQVHQPQHF.

In this sample, this clonotype turned up many times. The gene calls are TRBV20-1 and TRBJ2-1; 8 bases agree with TRBD2. V lost 1 base and J lost 8; bases outside the gene matches: 13. CDR3 length equals 16 residues. Germline-derived CDR1 and CDR2 are DFQATT and SNEGSKA (reference sequence). CDR3 protein: CSARGRGAGVLDEQFF. The CDR3 coding sequence is TGCAGTGCTAGAGGGAGGGGAGCGGGAGTTTTAGATGAGCAGTTCTTC.

This clonotype was seen a handful of times. The V and J genes are TRBV10-3 and TRBJ2-1; D not certain. The germline V and J ends were trimmed by 10 bases and 8 bases, with 12 bases remaining between them. This CDR3 is 11 amino acids long. The germline gives CDR1 ENHRY, CDR2 SYGVKD. The CDR3 DNA is TGTGCCACCCTAACCAGCGATGAGCAGTTCTTC. Amino acid sequence: CATLTSDEQFF.

This clonotype was recorded at least ten times. V usage is TRBV7-9 and J usage is TRBJ2-3; 14 bases agree with TRBD2. Germline trimming cut 5 bases from V and 4 bases from J; bases unmatched to any gene: 14. The CDR3 covers 19 residues. CDR1 and CDR2 (germline): SEHNR, FQNEAQ (reference sequence). The CDR3 spells CASSPRLAGGTGESDTQYF. The CDR3 DNA sequence: TGTGCCAGCAGCCCGCGACTAGCGGGAGGGACGGGCGAATCAGATACGCAGTATTTT. Drawing the rest from reference TRBV7-9 and TRBJ2-3, the complete variable domain is DTGVSQNPRHKITKRGQNVTFRCDPISEHNRLYWYRQTLGQGPEFLTYFQNEAQLEKSRLLSDRFSAERPKGSFSTLEIQRTEQGDSAMYLCASSPRLAGGTGESDTQYFGPGTRLTVL.

This clonotype was seen ten or more times. The chain links TRBV7-8 to TRBJ1-3; 7 bases match TRBD1. The CDR3 has 18 residues. V dropped 1 base and J dropped 0; count of bases not matched to a gene: 9. Germline assignment: CDR1 SGHVS and CDR2 FQNEAQ. The CDR3 loop reads CASSLVVGTVSSGNTIYF. CDR3 bases: TGTGCCAGCAGCTTAGTAGTGGGGACAGTGTCCTCTGGAAACACCATATATTTT.

This clonotype has ten or more counts. This chain links TRBV10-3 with TRBJ2-5; TRBD1 or TRBD2 may be the D gene (5 bases each). The CDR3 is made up of 14 amino acids. CDR1 is ENHRY, CDR2 SYGVKD, per germline. Trimming pared 0 bases from V and 2 bases from J, leaving 7 bases between. CDR3 protein: CAISESGPQETQYF. The CDR3 coding sequence is TGTGCCATCAGTGAGTCGGGACCACAAGAGACCCAGTACTTC.

In this sample, this clonotype is medium-sized (0.01 to 0.1%). The V gene is TRBV20-1, the J gene TRBJ1-1, with D uncertain. The ends were cut back, 4 bases at V and 13 bases at J, with 16 bases in the middle. Germline-derived CDR1 and CDR2 are DFQATT and SNEGSKA (reference sequence). This CDR3 spans 11 amino acids. CDR3 nucleotide sequence: TGCAGTGCTACGACTGGGTACGGTAGTTTCTTT. The encoded protein is CSATTGYGSFF.

The sample holds many counts of this clonotype. This sequence joins TRBV6-2 or TRBV6-3 and TRBJ2-7; D is possibly TRBD1 (7 bases). CDR1 MNHEY and CDR2 SVGEGT come from the germline V gene. The CDR3 loop spans 15 amino acids. V was pared by 0 bases and J by 3 bases, with 12 bases between. Written as DNA, the CDR3 is TGTGCCAGCAGTTACTCGATGCAGGGGGGCTACGAGCAGTACTTC. This encodes CASSYSMQGGYEQYF.

The table lists this clonotype with many counts. This sequence joins TRBV5-4 and TRBJ2-5; 13 nucleotides align to TRBD2. The germline V gene encodes CDR1 SGHNT and CDR2 YYREEE (reference sequence). V trimming: 4 bases; J trimming: 4 bases; junction bases outside the gene matches: 10. This CDR3 has 17 amino acids. CDR3 in amino acids: CASSPRTSGSGGETQYF. CDR3 nucleotides: TGTGCCAGCAGCCCTCGGACTAGCGGGAGTGGAGGAGAGACCCAGTACTTC.

There are many counts of this clonotype. The chain employs TRBV6-6 and TRBJ2-3; possibly TRBD2 for D (5 bases). This CDR3 spans 14 amino acids. V dropped 2 bases and J dropped 0 bases, with 6 bases sitting between them. Germline V gene data show CDR1 as MNHNY and CDR2 as SVGAGI (reference sequence). CDR3 loop: CASSYSGSTDTQYF. The CDR3 DNA sequence: TGTGCCAGCAGTTACAGCGGAAGCACAGATACGCAGTATTTT.

In its sample, this clonotype ranks as large (0.1 to 1%). This chain uses TRBV3-1 with TRBJ1-4, with 9 bases fitting TRBD1. Germline loops: CDR1 LGHDT, CDR2 YNNKEL (reference sequence). The CDR3 has 16 residues. The trim removed 1 base at V and 6 bases at J, leaving 6 bases unmatched. The CDR3 bases are TGTGCCAGCAGCCAAGGGTGGGACAGGGTTGATGAAAAACTGTTTTTT. Its translation: CASSQGWDRVDEKLFF.

This clonotype was counted only a few times. The CDR3 region has the DNA TGTGCCAGTCAGGGCTTCGGGGAGCTGTTTTTT. Encoded protein: CASQGFGELFF. The chain carries TRBV6-1 and TRBJ2-2; D possibly corresponds to TRBD1 (5 bases). The germline V gene has CDR1 MNHNS and CDR2 SASEGT. The CDR3 contains 11 residues. Trimming stripped 9 bases from V and 7 bases from J, with 9 bases between.

This clonotype is categorized as medium-sized (0.01 to 0.1%). The chain uses TRBV20-1 and TRBJ2-7; D gene uncertain. The V end lost 0 bases, the J end lost 0 bases, and 21 bases lay between the germline ends. The CDR3 sequence is 18 residues long. Germline loops: CDR1 DFQATT, CDR2 SNEGSKA (reference sequence). CDR3 sequence (DNA): TGCAGTGCTAGAGATACCCTTTTCTTGGCCGCCAGCTCCTACGAGCAGTACTTC. It specifies CSARDTLFLAASSYEQYF.

This clonotype was observed at least ten times. The chain joins TRBV20-1 to TRBJ2-3; D possibly matches TRBD1 or TRBD2 (6 bases each). The germline gives CDR1 DFQATT, CDR2 SNEGSKA (reference sequence). The CDR3 sequence is 13 residues long. V dropped 5 bases and J dropped 9 bases, with 18 bases sitting between them. The CDR3 DNA is TGCAGTGCTGGGGGGACGGGGGCCTTCACGCAGTATTTT. Encoded protein: CSAGGTGAFTQYF.

This clonotype has at least ten counts. The V gene is TRBV20-1, the J gene TRBJ1-6; 8 bases are a match to TRBD1. CDR3 length equals 15 residues. V was clipped by 4 bases and J by 6 bases; unmatched bases: 8. Germline CDR1 and CDR2: DFQATT and SNEGSKA (reference sequence). The CDR3 loop is CSANNLDRANSPLHF. Here the CDR3 DNA reads TGCAGTGCTAACAACTTGGACAGGGCTAATTCACCCCTCCACTTT.

This clonotype has a count of ten or more. An end of the junction differs from the germline gene, which may be a read error. The chain is built from TRBV6-2 or TRBV6-3 and TRBJ2-2; a weak D match, TRBD1 (5 bases). The germline V gene encodes CDR1 MNHEY and CDR2 SVGEGT. The CDR3 is 10 residues long. CDR3 nucleotide sequence: TGTGCAAGCAGGGACGGGGAGCTGTTTTTT. Translation: CASRDGELFF.

This clonotype was found many times. The chain employs TRBV30 and TRBJ1-5; D not certain. The germline gives CDR1 GTSNPN, CDR2 SVGIG (reference sequence). V lost 0 bases and J 4 bases, leaving 10 bases between the germline ends. The CDR3 covers 14 residues. The CDR3 DNA follows: TGTGCCTGGAGTGTACAGCCCGGAAATCAGCCCCAGCATTTT. Encoded protein: CAWSVQPGNQPQHF.

The table lists this clonotype with many counts. The rearrangement uses TRBV14 and TRBJ2-1, with TRBD2 as a possible D gene (7 bases). In germline, CDR1 is SGHDN, CDR2 FVKESK. CDR3 length equals 17 residues. Trimming shortened V by 4 bases and J by 2 bases, and 18 bases separated the two germline ends. The CDR3 bases are TGTGCCAGCAGCCCCCGGGGGGCGGGACGGCCCTACAATGAGCAGTTCTTC. Its translation: CASSPRGAGRPYNEQFF.

By sample share, this clonotype is medium-sized. The V call is TRBV10-3, the J call TRBJ2-7, with 9 nucleotides matching TRBD2. CDR1 is ENHRY, CDR2 SYGVKD, per germline. V dropped 10 bases and J dropped 4; count of bases not matched to a gene: 11. The CDR3 runs to 14 residues. Written as DNA, the CDR3 is TGTGCCACGACCCCAGGACTAGCGACGTACGAGCAGTACTTC. Translated: CATTPGLATYEQYF.

At least ten counts were recorded for this clonotype. J is TRBJ2-1 and V is TRBV18, with 10 bases lining up with TRBD2. The CDR3 sequence is 15 residues long. Germline values: CDR1 KGHSH, CDR2 LQKENI. Trimming removed 0 bases from V and 9 bases from J; junction bases left unmatched: 5. CDR3 in DNA: TGTGCCAGCTCACCACCCCCAGCGGGAGGGCGTGAGCAGTTCTTC. Amino acid sequence: CASSPPPAGGREQFF. The full variable domain, its missing parts supplied by reference TRBV18 and TRBJ2-1, is NAGVMQNPRHLVRRRGQEARLRCSPMKGHSHVYWYRQLPEEGLKFMVYLQKENIIDESGMPKERFSAEFPKEGPSILRIQQVVRGDSAAYFCASSPPPAGGREQFFGPGTRLTVL.